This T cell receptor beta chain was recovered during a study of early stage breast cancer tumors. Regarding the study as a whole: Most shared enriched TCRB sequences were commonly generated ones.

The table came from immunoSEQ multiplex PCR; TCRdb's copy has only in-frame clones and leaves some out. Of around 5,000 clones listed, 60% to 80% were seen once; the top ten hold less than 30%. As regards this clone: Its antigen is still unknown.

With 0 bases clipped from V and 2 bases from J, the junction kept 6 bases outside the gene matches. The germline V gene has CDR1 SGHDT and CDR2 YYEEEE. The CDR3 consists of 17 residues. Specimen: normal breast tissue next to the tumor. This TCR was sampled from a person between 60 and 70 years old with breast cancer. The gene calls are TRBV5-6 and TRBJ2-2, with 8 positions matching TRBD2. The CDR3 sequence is CASSLVTSGGNTGELFF. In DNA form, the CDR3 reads TGTGCCAGCAGCTTGGTAACCAGCGGGGGCAACACCGGGGAGCTGTTTTTT.